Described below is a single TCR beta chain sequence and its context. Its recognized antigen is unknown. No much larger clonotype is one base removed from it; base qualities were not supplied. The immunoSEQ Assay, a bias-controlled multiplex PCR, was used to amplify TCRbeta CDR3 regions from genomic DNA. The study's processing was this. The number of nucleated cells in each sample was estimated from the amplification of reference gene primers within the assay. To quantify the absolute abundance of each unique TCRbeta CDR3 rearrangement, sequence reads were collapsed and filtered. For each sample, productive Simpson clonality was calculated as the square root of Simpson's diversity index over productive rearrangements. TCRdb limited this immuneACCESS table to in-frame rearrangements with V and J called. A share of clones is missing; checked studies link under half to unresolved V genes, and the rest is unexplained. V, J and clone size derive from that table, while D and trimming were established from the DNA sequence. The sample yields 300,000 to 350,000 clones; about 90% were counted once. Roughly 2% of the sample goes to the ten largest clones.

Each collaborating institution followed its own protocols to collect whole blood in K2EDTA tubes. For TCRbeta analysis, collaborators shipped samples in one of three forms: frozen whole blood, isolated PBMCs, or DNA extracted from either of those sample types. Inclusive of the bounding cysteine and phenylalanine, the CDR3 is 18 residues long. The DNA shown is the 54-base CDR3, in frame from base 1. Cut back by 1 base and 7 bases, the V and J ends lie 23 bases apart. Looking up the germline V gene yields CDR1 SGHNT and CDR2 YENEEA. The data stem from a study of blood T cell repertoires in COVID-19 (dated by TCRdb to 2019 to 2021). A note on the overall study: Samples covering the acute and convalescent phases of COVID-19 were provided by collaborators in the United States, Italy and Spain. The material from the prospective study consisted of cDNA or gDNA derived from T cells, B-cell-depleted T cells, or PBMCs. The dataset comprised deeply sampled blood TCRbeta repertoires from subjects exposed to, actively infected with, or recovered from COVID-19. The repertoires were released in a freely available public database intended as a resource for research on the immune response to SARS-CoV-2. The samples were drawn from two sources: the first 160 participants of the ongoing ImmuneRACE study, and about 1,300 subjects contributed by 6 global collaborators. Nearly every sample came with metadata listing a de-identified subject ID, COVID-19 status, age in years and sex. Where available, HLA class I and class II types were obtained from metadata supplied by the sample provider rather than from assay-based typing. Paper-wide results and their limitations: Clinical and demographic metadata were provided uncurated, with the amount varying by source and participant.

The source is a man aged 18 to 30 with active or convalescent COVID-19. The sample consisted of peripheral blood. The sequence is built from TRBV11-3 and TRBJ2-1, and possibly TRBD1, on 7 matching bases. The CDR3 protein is CASSLGVRSEGAGNEQFF. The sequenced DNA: TGTGCCAGCAGCTTAGGAGTCCGTTCGGAGGGGGCTGGGAATGAGCAGTTCTTC.